This T cell receptor (beta chain) was profiled in a study of shared clonotypes between healthy human individuals. Across the whole study: The plates for each donor numbered three CD4 naive, three CD4 memory, two CD8 naive and one CD8 memory.

This CDR3 contains 12 residues. The V and J ends lost 5 bases and 8 bases, in that order; junction bases with no gene match: 2. Germline-derived CDR1 and CDR2 are MDHEN and SYDVKM. In regard to this clone: Its antigen is unknown. The identical CDR3 is also encoded by other nucleotide sequences in the sample.

Overall study results and limits: The genetic and exposure-history diversity represented was limited by few donors. Sequencing depth was a factor that was expected to affect clonotype sharing among donors.

The sorted-subset replicate PCRs were given 200 ng DNA, which is about 30,000 T cell genomes. Using immunoSEQ multiplex PCR, the repertoire was profiled, and TCRdb retains in-frame clones only, with some absent. There are some 2,100,000 clones in the sample; roughly 95% occur only once, and 0.1% to 0.15% lies in the top ten. This clonotype was obtained from a man aged 18 to 30 in good health. The rearrangement links TRBV28 to TRBJ2-2; 7 bases line up with TRBD1. The specimen sequenced was naive CD4+ T cells sorted from blood. Subset in this sample: CD45RA+ positively selected. CDR3 in amino acids: CASSLQGGELFF. The CDR3 bases are TGTGCCAGCAGTCTACAGGGGGGGGAGCTGTTTTTT.